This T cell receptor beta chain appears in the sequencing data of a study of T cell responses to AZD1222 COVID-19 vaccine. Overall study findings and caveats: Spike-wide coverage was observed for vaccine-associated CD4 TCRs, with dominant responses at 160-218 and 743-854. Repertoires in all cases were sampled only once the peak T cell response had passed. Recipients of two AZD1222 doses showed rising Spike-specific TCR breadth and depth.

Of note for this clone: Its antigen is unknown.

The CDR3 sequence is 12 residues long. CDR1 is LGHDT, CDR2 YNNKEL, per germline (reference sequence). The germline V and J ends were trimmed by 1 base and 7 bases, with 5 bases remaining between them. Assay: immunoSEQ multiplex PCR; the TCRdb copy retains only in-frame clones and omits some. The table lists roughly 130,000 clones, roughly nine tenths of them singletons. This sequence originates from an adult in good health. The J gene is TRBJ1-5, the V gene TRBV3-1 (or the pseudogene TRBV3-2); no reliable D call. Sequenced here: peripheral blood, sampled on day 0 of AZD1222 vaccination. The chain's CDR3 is CASSQGEQPQHF. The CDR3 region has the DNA TGTGCCAGCAGCCAAGGAGAGCAGCCCCAGCATTTT.